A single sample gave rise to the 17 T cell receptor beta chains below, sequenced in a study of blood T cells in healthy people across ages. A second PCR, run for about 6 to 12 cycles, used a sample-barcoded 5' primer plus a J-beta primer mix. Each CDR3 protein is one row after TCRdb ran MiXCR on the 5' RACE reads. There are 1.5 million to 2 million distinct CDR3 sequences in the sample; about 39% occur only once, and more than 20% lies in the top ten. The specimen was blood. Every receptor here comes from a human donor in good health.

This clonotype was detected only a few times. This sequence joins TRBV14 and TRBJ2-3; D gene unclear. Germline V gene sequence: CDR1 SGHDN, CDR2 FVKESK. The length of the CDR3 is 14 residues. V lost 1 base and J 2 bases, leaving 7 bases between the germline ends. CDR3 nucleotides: TGTGCCAGCAGCCAAGTTGTCCACACAGATACGCAGTATTTT. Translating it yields CASSQVVHTDTQYF.

The DNA of the CDR3 is TGCGCCAGCAGCTTAAACCGGGACTACCCCAATGAGCAGTTCTTC. Its protein is CASSLNRDYPNEQFF. The chain combines TRBV5-1 with TRBJ2-1; 7 nucleotides agree with TRBD2. The CDR3 consists of 15 residues. V lost 2 bases and J lost 6; bases outside the gene matches: 8. The germline V gene encodes CDR1 SGHRS and CDR2 YFSETQ.

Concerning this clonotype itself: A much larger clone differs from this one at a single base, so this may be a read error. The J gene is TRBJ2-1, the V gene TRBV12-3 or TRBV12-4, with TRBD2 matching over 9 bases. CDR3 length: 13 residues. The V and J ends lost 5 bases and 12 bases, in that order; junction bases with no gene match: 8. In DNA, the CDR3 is TGTGCCAGCAGTCCCGGGACTAGCTATGGGCAGTTCTTC. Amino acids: CASSPGTSYGQFF.

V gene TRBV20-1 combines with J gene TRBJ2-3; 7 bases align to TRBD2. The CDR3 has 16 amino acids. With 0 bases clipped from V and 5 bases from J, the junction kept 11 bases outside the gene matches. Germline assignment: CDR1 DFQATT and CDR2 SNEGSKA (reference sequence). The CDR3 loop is CSARELGRGYRDTQYF. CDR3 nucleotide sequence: TGCAGTGCTAGAGAGCTAGGGCGGGGGTACAGAGATACGCAGTATTTT.

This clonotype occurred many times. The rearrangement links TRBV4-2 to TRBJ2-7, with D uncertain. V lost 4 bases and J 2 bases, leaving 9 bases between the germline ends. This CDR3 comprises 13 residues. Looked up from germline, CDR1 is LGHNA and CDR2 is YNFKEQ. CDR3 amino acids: CASSLGITYEQYF. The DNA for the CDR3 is TGTGCCAGCAGCCTAGGGATCACCTACGAGCAGTACTTC.

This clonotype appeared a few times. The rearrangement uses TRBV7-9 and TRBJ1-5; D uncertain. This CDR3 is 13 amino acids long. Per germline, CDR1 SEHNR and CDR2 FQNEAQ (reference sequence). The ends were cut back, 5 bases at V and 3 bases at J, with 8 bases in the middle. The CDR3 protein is CASSPDANQPQHF. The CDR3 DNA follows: TGTGCCAGCAGCCCTGATGCCAATCAGCCCCAGCATTTT.

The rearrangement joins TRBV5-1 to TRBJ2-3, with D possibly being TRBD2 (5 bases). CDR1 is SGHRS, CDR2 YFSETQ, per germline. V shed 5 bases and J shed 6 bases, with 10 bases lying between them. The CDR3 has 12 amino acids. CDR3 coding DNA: TGCGCCAGCAGGATTTCGGGGGATACGCAGTATTTT. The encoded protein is CASRISGDTQYF.

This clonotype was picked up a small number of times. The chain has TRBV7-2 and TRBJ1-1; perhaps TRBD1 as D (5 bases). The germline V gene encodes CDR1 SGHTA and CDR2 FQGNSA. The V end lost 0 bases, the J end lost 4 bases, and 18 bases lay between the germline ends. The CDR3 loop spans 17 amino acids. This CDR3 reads CASSLAPNRWGGTEAFF. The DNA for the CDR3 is TGTGCCAGCAGCTTAGCCCCCAACAGGTGGGGGGGCACTGAAGCTTTCTTT.

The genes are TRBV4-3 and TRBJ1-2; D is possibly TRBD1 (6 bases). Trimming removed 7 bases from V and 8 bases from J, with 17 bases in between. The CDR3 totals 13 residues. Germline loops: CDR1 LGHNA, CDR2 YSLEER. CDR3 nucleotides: TGCGCCAGCACACAGGGATTATATGCGGGCTACACCTTC. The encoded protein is CASTQGLYAGYTF.

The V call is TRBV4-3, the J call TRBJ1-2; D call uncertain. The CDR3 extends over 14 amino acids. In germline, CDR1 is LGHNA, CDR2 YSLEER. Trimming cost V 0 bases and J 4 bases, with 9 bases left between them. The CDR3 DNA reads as TGCGCCAGCAGCCAAGAAAACCGCCCCTATGGCTACACCTTC. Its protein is CASSQENRPYGYTF.

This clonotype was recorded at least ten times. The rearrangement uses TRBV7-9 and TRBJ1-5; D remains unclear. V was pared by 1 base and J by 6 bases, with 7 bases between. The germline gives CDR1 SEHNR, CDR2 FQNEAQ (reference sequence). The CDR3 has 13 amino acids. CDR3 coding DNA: TGTGCCAGCAGCTTAGAGGGAGCTCAGCCCCAGCATTTT. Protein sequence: CASSLEGAQPQHF.

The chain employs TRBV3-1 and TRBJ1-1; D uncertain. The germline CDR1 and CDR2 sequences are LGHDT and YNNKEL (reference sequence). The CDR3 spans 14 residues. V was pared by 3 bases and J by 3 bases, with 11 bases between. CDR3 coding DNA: TGTGCCAGCAGCCAGGAACTCAGGTACACTGAAGCTTTCTTT. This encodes CASSQELRYTEAFF. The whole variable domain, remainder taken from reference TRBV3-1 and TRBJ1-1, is DTAVSQTPKYLVTQMGNDKSIKCEQNLGHDTMYWYKQDSKKFLKIMFSYNNKELIINETVPNRFSPKSPDKAHLNLHINSLELGDSAVYFCASSQELRYTEAFFGQGTRLTVV.

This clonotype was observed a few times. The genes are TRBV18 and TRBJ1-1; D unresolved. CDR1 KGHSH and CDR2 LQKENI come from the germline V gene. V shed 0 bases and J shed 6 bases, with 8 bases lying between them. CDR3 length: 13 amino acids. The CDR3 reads CASSPPGGPEAFF. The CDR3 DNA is TGTGCCAGCTCACCACCGGGCGGGCCTGAAGCTTTCTTT.

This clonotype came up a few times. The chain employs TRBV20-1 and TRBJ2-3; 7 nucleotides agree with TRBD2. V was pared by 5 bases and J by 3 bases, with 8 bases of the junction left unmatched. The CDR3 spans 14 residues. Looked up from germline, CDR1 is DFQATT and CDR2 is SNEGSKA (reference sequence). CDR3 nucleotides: TGCAGTGCTTGGGATAGCGGGCGAACAGATACGCAGTATTTT. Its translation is CSAWDSGRTDTQYF.

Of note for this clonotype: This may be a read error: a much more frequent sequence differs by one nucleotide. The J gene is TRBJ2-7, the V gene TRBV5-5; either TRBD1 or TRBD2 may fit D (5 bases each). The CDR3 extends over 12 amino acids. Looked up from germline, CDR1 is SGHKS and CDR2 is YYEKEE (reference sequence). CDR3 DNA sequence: TGTGTCAGCAGCTTAGGGACGGACGAGCAGTACTTC. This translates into CVSSLGTDEQYF.

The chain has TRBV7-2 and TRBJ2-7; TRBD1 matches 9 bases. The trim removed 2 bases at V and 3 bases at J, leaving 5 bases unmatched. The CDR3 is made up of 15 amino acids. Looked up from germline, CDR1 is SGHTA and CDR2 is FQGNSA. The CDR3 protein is CASSLRLDRGYEQYF. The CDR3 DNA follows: TGTGCCAGCAGCTTACGTTTGGACAGGGGCTACGAGCAGTACTTC.

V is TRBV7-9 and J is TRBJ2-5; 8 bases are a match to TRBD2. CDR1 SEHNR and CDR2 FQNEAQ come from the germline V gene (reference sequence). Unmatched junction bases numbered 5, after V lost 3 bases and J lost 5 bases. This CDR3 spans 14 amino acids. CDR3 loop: CASSFGSGEETQYF. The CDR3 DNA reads TGTGCCAGCAGCTTCGGTAGCGGGGAGGAGACCCAGTACTTC. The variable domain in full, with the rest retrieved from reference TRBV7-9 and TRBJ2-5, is DTGVSQNPRHKITKRGQNVTFRCDPISEHNRLYWYRQTLGQGPEFLTYFQNEAQLEKSRLLSDRFSAERPKGSFSTLEIQRTEQGDSAMYLCASSFGSGEETQYFGPGTRLLVL.